This T cell receptor beta chain came from a study of cytomegalovirus exposure and HLA in healthy donors. Study-level background: In a later analysis, it was reported that the roughly 120 validation repertoires had been produced on the same platform as the 550 to 700 repertoires belonging to the first cohort.

Germline trimming cut 3 bases from V and 1 base from J; bases unmatched to any gene: 5. The germline V gene encodes CDR1 LNHDA and CDR2 SQIVND (reference sequence). The CDR3 totals 15 residues. Study conclusions and caveats: Within the 100 to 150 validation repertoires, first-cohort TCR clusters tended to co-occur, according to a later analysis. CMV antigen specificity was confirmed in vitro for three CMV-associated chains.

In this sample, this clone turned up a few times. Its antigen remains unidentified. The data were produced by immunoSEQ multiplex PCR, yet TCRdb's version contains in-frame clones alone and is incomplete. The sample has 150,000 to 200,000 clones; 86% are singletons. The V and J genes are TRBV19 and TRBJ1-1, with 7 bases identical to TRBD1. This TCR derives from a woman under 30 in good health and CMV-seronegative. The sequencing input was PBMCs. In nucleotides, the CDR3 is TGTGCCAGTAGTATCGTTGACAGGGCGAACACTGAAGCTTTCTTT. Translation gives CASSIVDRANTEAFF.